This passage covers 23 T cell receptor beta chains from one sample sequenced in a study of radiation and T cells in renal cell carcinoma. Treatment specified: treatment-naive control, cytoreductive nephrectomy. Sequenced by immunoSEQ multiplex PCR; TCRdb stores in-frame clones only, minus some. The sample carries roughly 13,000 clones, roughly 60% recorded once. The specimen comprised tumor tissue, sampled from a patient whose treatment was nephrectomy without radiotherapy. The source is a man between 50 and 59 years old with renal cell carcinoma.

This clone has only a few counts. This sequence joins TRBV10-2 and TRBJ1-5; no reliable D call. The CDR3 length is 14 residues. The V gene's germline CDR1 is WSHSY and CDR2 SAAADI. V gave up 2 bases and J gave up 4 bases, with 9 bases separating them. CDR3 DNA: TGCGCCAGCAGTGAGACGATCCCAAATCAGCCCCAGCATTTT. This sequence encodes CASSETIPNQPQHF.

This chain joins TRBV5-4 and TRBJ2-1, with 7 bases aligning to TRBD1. CDR3 length: 13 amino acids. Trimming at V came to 9 bases and at J to 5 bases, leaving 8 bases not matched to a gene. The germline V gene has CDR1 SGHNT and CDR2 YYREEE (reference sequence). The CDR3 spells CATPGQFDNEQFF. The CDR3 DNA is TGTGCCACCCCGGGACAGTTTGACAATGAGCAGTTCTTC.

This clone was recorded a few times. This chain connects TRBV7-2 to TRBJ2-2, with D tentatively TRBD1 or TRBD2 (5 bases each). CDR1 SGHTA and CDR2 FQGNSA come from the germline V gene. The CDR3 extends over 15 amino acids. Trimming removed 7 bases from V and 1 base from J, with 13 bases in between. The CDR3 here is CASTPRGLNTGELFF. The CDR3 DNA follows: TGTGCCAGCACCCCGAGGGGCTTGAACACCGGGGAGCTGTTTTTT.

The gene calls are TRBV6-6 and TRBJ1-2; 8 bases agree with TRBD1. This CDR3 contains 15 residues. Germline values: CDR1 MNHNY, CDR2 SVGAGI (reference sequence). V was pared by 1 base and J by 1 base, with 2 bases of the junction left unmatched. Here the CDR3 DNA reads TGTGCCAGCAGTTACTACGACAGGGGTAACTATGGCTACACCTTC. Translated, it gives CASSYYDRGNYGYTF.

In its sample, this clone was seen a few times. The gene calls are TRBV7-9 and TRBJ2-3; D possibly uses TRBD1 or TRBD2 (5 bases each). The CDR3 runs 14 residues. In germline, CDR1 is SEHNR, CDR2 FQNEAQ (reference sequence). Trimming pared 3 bases from V and 4 bases from J, leaving 11 bases between. In DNA form, the CDR3 reads TGTGCCAGCAGCTTGGGGGTAAGCGCAGATACGCAGTATTTT. Protein sequence: CASSLGVSADTQYF.

The chain is built from TRBV5-1 and TRBJ2-3, with a weak D call TRBD1 (6 bases). Germline loops: CDR1 SGHRS, CDR2 YFSETQ. This CDR3 has 13 amino acids. V was trimmed by 7 bases and J by 2 bases, leaving 11 bases between them. CDR3 nucleotide sequence: TGCGCCAGCGGGACACCAAACACAGATACGCAGTATTTT. Residues: CASGTPNTDTQYF. The entire variable domain, with the rest obtained from reference TRBV5-1 and TRBJ2-3, is as follows: KAGVTQTPRYLIKTRGQQVTLSCSPISGHRSVSWYQQTPGQGLQFLFEYFSETQRNKGNFPGRFSGRQFSNSRSEMNVSTLELGDSALYLCASGTPNTDTQYFGPGTRLTVL.

The chain couples TRBV5-4 to TRBJ2-1; D is undetermined. The CDR3 spans 15 residues. Germline-derived CDR1 and CDR2 are SGHNT and YYREEE (reference sequence). V was pared by 0 bases and J by 1 base, with 8 bases between. CDR3 coding DNA: TGTGCCAGCAGCTTGGGACTCGAATCCTACAATGAGCAGTTCTTC. Its protein product is CASSLGLESYNEQFF.

The rearrangement joins TRBV2 to TRBJ1-4; no clear D. V was shortened by 5 bases and J by 0 bases, with 7 bases between the two germline ends. Germline V gene sequence: CDR1 SNHLY, CDR2 FYNNEI. This CDR3 has 14 amino acids. CDR3 loop: CASSFQATNEKLFF. The CDR3 nucleotides are TGTGCCAGCAGTTTTCAGGCAACTAATGAAAAACTGTTTTTT. The full variable domain, in which reference TRBV2 and TRBJ1-4 provide the parts outside the CDR3, is EPEVTQTPSHQVTQMGQEVILRCVPISNHLYFYWYRQILGQKVEFLVSFYNNEISEKSEIFDDQFSVERPDGSNFTLKIRSTKLEDSAMYFCASSFQATNEKLFFGSGTQLSVL.

The chain is built from TRBV9 and TRBJ2-2; D is perhaps TRBD1 or TRBD2 (5 bases each). The CDR3 has 14 amino acids. Looked up from germline, CDR1 is SGDLS and CDR2 is YYNGEE. Trimming took 0 bases from V and 7 from J, leaving 10 bases between them. The chain's CDR3 is CASSVVWGNGELFF. CDR3 bases: TGTGCCAGCAGCGTAGTTTGGGGGAACGGGGAGCTGTTTTTT.

The V gene is TRBV7-6, the J gene TRBJ2-3; 13 positions agree with TRBD2. The CDR3 runs 18 residues. The germline V gene encodes CDR1 SGHVS and CDR2 FNYEAQ. Unmatched junction bases numbered 8, after V lost 4 bases and J lost 1 base. CDR3 amino acids: CASSSGTSGDRRTDTQYF. In nucleotides, the CDR3 is TGTGCCAGCAGCTCCGGGACTAGCGGGGACCGACGCACAGATACGCAGTATTTT.

A few counts support this clone. The chain couples TRBV29-1 to TRBJ2-3; TRBD2 is a possible D gene (6 bases). Deletions cut 6 bases from V and 6 bases from J, with 19 bases between. From germline, CDR1 is SQVTM and CDR2 ANQGSEA. The CDR3 loop spans 14 amino acids. In DNA, the CDR3 is TGCAGCGTCACGTCATGGGGGGAGGTGGATACGCAGTATTTT. Translated: CSVTSWGEVDTQYF.

V and J are TRBV6-6 and TRBJ1-2; 10 bases match TRBD1. The CDR3 totals 15 residues. J lost 6 bases, V lost 7 bases, and 11 bases had no gene match. Germline loops: CDR1 MNHNY, CDR2 SVGAGI (reference sequence). The CDR3 nucleotides are TGTGCCAGCAACCAGCCCGACAGGGGGCTCGATGGCTACACCTTC. It is translated as CASNQPDRGLDGYTF.

The rearrangement joins TRBV6-4 to TRBJ1-2, with 7 positions matching TRBD1. The CDR3 has 13 residues. J lost 2 bases, V lost 10 bases, and 7 bases had no gene match. From germline, CDR1 is MRHNA and CDR2 SNTAGT. CDR3 nucleotides: TGTGCCACTAGGGACAGCTTGAACTATGGCTACACCTTC. It specifies CATRDSLNYGYTF.

The rearrangement uses TRBV5-1 and TRBJ2-3; tentatively, D is TRBD1 (5 bases). This CDR3 contains 15 residues. V was trimmed by 0 bases and J by 2 bases, leaving 10 bases between them. Germline CDR1 SGHRS, CDR2 YFSETQ. Here the CDR3 DNA reads TGCGCCAGCAGCTTGGCAGGACAAATCACAGATACGCAGTATTTT. Translated: CASSLAGQITDTQYF. The full variable domain, in which reference TRBV5-1 and TRBJ2-3 provide the parts outside the CDR3, is KAGVTQTPRYLIKTRGQQVTLSCSPISGHRSVSWYQQTPGQGLQFLFEYFSETQRNKGNFPGRFSGRQFSNSRSEMNVSTLELGDSALYLCASSLAGQITDTQYFGPGTRLTVL.

CDR3 sequence (DNA): TGTGCCAGCAGCCCCGACAGGAATCAGCCCCAGCATTTT. Its protein is CASSPDRNQPQHF. V is TRBV6-4 and J is TRBJ1-5, with D possibly being TRBD1 (6 bases). The CDR3 totals 13 residues. Germline V gene lookup returns CDR1 MRHNA and CDR2 SNTAGT. Trimming removed 6 bases at V and 4 bases at J, with 10 bases between.

The chain has TRBV2 and TRBJ1-6; perhaps TRBD1 as D (5 bases). There are 14 residues in the CDR3. Looked up from germline, CDR1 is SNHLY and CDR2 is FYNNEI. The V end lost 2 bases, the J end lost 7 bases, and 9 bases lay between the germline ends. CDR3 sequence: CASSERGRNSPLHF. The DNA of the CDR3 is TGTGCCAGCAGTGAACGGGGACGAAATTCACCCCTCCACTTT. Supplemented by reference TRBV2 and TRBJ1-6, the full variable domain reads EPEVTQTPSHQVTQMGQEVILRCVPISNHLYFYWYRQILGQKVEFLVSFYNNEISEKSEIFDDQFSVERPDGSNFTLKIRSTKLEDSAMYFCASSERGRNSPLHFGNGTRLTVT.

This chain links TRBV19 with TRBJ1-4; no reliable D call. V dropped 2 bases and J dropped 7 bases, with 8 bases sitting between them. Germline CDR1 reads LNHDA; CDR2 reads SQIVND (reference sequence). This CDR3 is built from 13 residues. Written as DNA, the CDR3 is TGTGCCAGTAGTATACGGGAGATTGAAAAACTGTTTTTT. Its protein is CASSIREIEKLFF.

The chain couples TRBV19 to TRBJ1-4; the D is unclear. V was cut by 6 bases and J by 0 bases, with 11 bases left in between. The CDR3 contains 15 residues. In germline, CDR1 is LNHDA, CDR2 SQIVND (reference sequence). The CDR3 bases are TGTGCCAGTAGGACCCAAATTGCAACTAATGAAAAACTGTTTTTT. Translating it yields CASRTQIATNEKLFF.

This chain connects TRBV9 to TRBJ1-1; D possibly corresponds to TRBD1 (5 bases). V lost 4 bases to trimming and J lost 1 base, with 20 bases between them. Germline lookup yields CDR1 SGDLS and CDR2 YYNGEE. CDR3 length: 17 residues. CDR3 protein: CASSLRGSGVGNTEAFF. The CDR3 bases are TGTGCCAGCAGCCTCCGGGGATCGGGGGTTGGGAACACTGAAGCTTTCTTT.

This clone appeared a few times. V usage is TRBV18 and J usage is TRBJ1-1; no definite D call. Germline V gene sequence: CDR1 KGHSH, CDR2 LQKENI. This CDR3 comprises 13 residues. V shed 4 bases and J shed 1 base, with 7 bases lying between them. CDR3: CASSLDQNTEAFF. CDR3 DNA: TGTGCCAGCTCACTAGACCAGAACACTGAAGCTTTCTTT.

This rearrangement joins TRBV4-2 to TRBJ2-6, with 8 bases identical to TRBD1. Germline lookup yields CDR1 LGHNA and CDR2 YNFKEQ. V was pared by 0 bases and J by 0 bases, with 7 bases of the junction left unmatched. The CDR3 totals 19 residues. The CDR3 DNA reads TGTGCCAGCAGCCAAGATCGGCGACAGGGGCACTCTGGGGCCAACGTCCTGACTTTC. It specifies CASSQDRRQGHSGANVLTF.

This clone turned up a few times. The genes are TRBV9 and TRBJ2-5, with D possibly being TRBD1 (6 bases). This CDR3 is 13 amino acids long. The germline V gene encodes CDR1 SGDLS and CDR2 YYNGEE. V was shortened by 4 bases and J by 5 bases, with 12 bases between the two germline ends. The CDR3 spells CASSPSRGETQYF. CDR3 nucleotides: TGTGCCAGCAGCCCAAGTAGGGGGGAGACCCAGTACTTC.

This chain connects TRBV21-1 to TRBJ2-1; the D call TRBD1 from the table was never checked on the DNA. TRBV21-1 is described as a pseudogene. This CDR3 has 14 amino acids. The CDR3 bases are TGTGCCAGCAGCAAAGCCAGGGCCTACAATGAGCAGTTCTTC. This gives the protein CASSKARAYNEQFF.